The rows below give T cell receptor beta chains drawn from one sample of a study of PD-1 blockade in classical Hodgkin lymphoma. Data came from immunoSEQ multiplex PCR; TCRdb stores just in-frame clones and leaves some out. The data show approximately 23,000 clones, 85% to 95% seen once. Sequencing used CD4+ T cells from blood. The source of these receptors is a human donor with classical Hodgkin lymphoma. Both conserved end residues are part of each CDR3. D genes are given only for firm matches. Not every row has a clone size; where given, it reads once, few, many or a size class.

size,V,D,J,CDR3,DNA
NA,TRBV5-6,NA,TRBJ2-7,CASSSIGGSVYEQYF,TGTGCCAGCAGTTCGATTGGGGGATCCGTCTACGAGCAGTACTTC
few,TRBV6-1,NA,TRBJ2-3,CASISNTDTQYF,TGTGCCAGCATCTCGAACACAGATACGCAGTATTTT
NA,TRBV11-2,TRBD1,TRBJ2-7,CASSLVGTGYYEQYF,TGTGCCAGCAGCTTAGTAGGGACAGGGTACTACGAGCAGTACTTC
NA,TRBV7-6,NA,TRBJ2-1,CASSSRTTSPSSYNEQFF,TGTGCCAGCAGCTCCCGGACTACCTCTCCCTCCTCCTACAATGAGCAGTTCTTC
NA,TRBV7-9,TRBD2,TRBJ2-2,CAGPIQPASGTTGELFF,TGTGCCGGTCCGATACAGCCGGCTAGCGGGACCACCGGGGAGCTGTTTTTT
NA,TRBV10-3,NA,TRBJ1-3,CAISEGRSSGNTIYF,TGTGCCATCAGTGAGGGCCGATCATCTGGAAACACCATATATTTT
NA,TRBV7-2,NA,TRBJ1-2,CASSLDWSSNYGYTF,TGTGCCAGCAGCTTAGACTGGTCCTCTAACTATGGCTACACCTTC
NA,TRBV5-5,NA,TRBJ2-6,CASSTPPGSGANVLTF,TGTGCCAGCAGCACTCCTCCGGGCTCTGGGGCCAACGTCCTGACTTTC
NA,TRBV11-2,TRBD2,TRBJ2-7,CASSPRYPTRLAYYEQYF,TGTGCCAGCAGTCCCAGGTACCCCACTCGACTAGCGTACTACGAGCAGTACTTC
few,TRBV5-6,NA,TRBJ2-5,CASSFGSSQETQYF,TGTGCCAGCAGTTTTGGGTCGTCACAAGAGACCCAGTACTTC
NA,TRBV9,TRBD1,TRBJ2-7,CASSAMTGNIDEQYF,TGTGCCAGCAGCGCCATGACAGGGAACATCGACGAGCAGTACTTC
NA,TRBV6-1,NA,TRBJ2-5,CASSEDGGGEIWETQYF,TGTGCCAGCAGTGAAGATGGCGGCGGGGAGATTTGGGAGACCCAGTACTTC
NA,TRBV7-2,NA,TRBJ1-1,CASIARRENTEAFF,TGTGCCAGCATCGCACGCCGGGAGAACACTGAAGCTTTCTTT
NA,TRBV2,NA,TRBJ1-2,CASSYSRDEWGYTF,TGTGCCAGCAGTTACTCCCGGGACGAATGGGGCTACACCTTC
NA,TRBV7-9,NA,TRBJ1-2,CASTTGAVNYGYTF,TGTGCCAGCACTACGGGGGCCGTCAACTATGGCTACACCTTC
NA,TRBV6-5,NA,TRBJ1-1,CASSSSGDTEAFF,TGTGCCAGCAGTTCATCAGGGGACACTGAAGCTTTCTTT
NA,TRBV30,NA,TRBJ2-7,CAWSAGPGTDASLGQYF,TGTGCCTGGAGCGCCGGTCCCGGGACGGATGCTTCCCTTGGGCAGTACTTC
NA,TRBV7-6,NA,TRBJ1-1,CASSSAGAFF,TGTGCCAGCAGCTCGGCAGGCGCTTTCTTT
NA,TRBV7-2,NA,TRBJ2-7,CASSLVSSGEQYF,TGTGCCAGCAGCTTAGTTAGCTCAGGCGAGCAGTACTTC
NA,TRBV19,TRBD1,TRBJ1-4,CASSPDRQTTNEKLFF,TGTGCCAGTAGCCCGGACAGGCAAACAACTAATGAAAAACTGTTTTTT
NA,TRBV10-3,NA,TRBJ2-3,CAIREGDTQYF,TGTGCCATCAGGGAAGGAGATACGCAGTATTTT
NA,TRBV5-4,NA,TRBJ2-7,CASSLHGEVAYEQYF,TGTGCCAGCAGCTTGCATGGGGAGGTTGCCTACGAGCAGTACTTC
NA,TRBV10-2,NA,TRBJ2-7,CASSVTSTYEQYF,TGCGCCAGCAGCGTTACTAGCACCTACGAGCAGTACTTC
NA,TRBV7-9,TRBD2,TRBJ2-3,CASSLGGRAIRDTQYF,TGTGCCAGCAGCTTAGGGGGGAGGGCTATCAGAGATACGCAGTATTTT
NA,TRBV5-6,TRBD1,TRBJ2-7,CASSLRGQGATYEQYF,TGTGCCAGCAGCTTGAGAGGGCAGGGGGCGACCTACGAGCAGTACTTC
NA,TRBV5-1,NA,TRBJ1-1,CASSFSVRLMTEAFF,TGCGCCAGCAGCTTCTCGGTGAGGCTCATGACTGAAGCTTTCTTT
once,TRBV7-8,TRBD1,TRBJ2-1,CASSVTGGIGQFF,TGTGCCAGCAGCGTAACAGGGGGCATTGGGCAGTTCTTC
NA,TRBV7-2,NA,TRBJ2-7,CASSLVSALTREQYF,TGTGCCAGCAGCTTAGTTAGCGCCCTCACCCGTGAGCAGTACTTC
NA,TRBV5-1,NA,TRBJ1-1,CASSLAGQNTEAFF,TGCGCCAGCAGCTTGGCAGGGCAGAACACTGAAGCTTTCTTT
NA,TRBV18,NA,TRBJ2-1,CASSPLQDLRLF,TGTGCCAGCTCACCCCTACAGGACTTGAGGCTCTTC
once,TRBV5-5,NA,TRBJ1-3,CASSGDRDSGNTIYF,TGTGCCAGCAGCGGCGACAGAGACTCTGGAAACACCATATATTTT
NA,TRBV2,NA,TRBJ2-3,CASLPGPLITDTQYF,TGTGCCAGCCTACCGGGACCGCTGATCACAGATACGCAGTATTTT
NA,TRBV4-1,NA,TRBJ2-3,CASSPGPFGGDTQYF,TGCGCCAGCAGTCCCGGTCCGTTCGGAGGAGATACGCAGTATTTT
few,TRBV5-1,NA,TRBJ1-4,CASSSTGRGEKLFF,TGCGCCAGCAGCTCCACAGGGAGGGGAGAAAAACTGTTTTTT
NA,TRBV6-5,NA,TRBJ1-1,CASSRAGAGTEAFF,TGTGCCAGCTCCCGGGCAGGGGCGGGCACTGAAGCTTTCTTT
NA,TRBV5-4,TRBD2,TRBJ2-7,CASSLGGLAGFDEQYF,TGTGCCAGCAGCTTGGGAGGCCTAGCGGGATTTGACGAGCAGTACTTC
NA,TRBV9,TRBD2,TRBJ2-5,CASSVSGAVETQYF,TGTGCCAGCAGCGTCAGCGGGGCGGTAGAGACCCAGTACTTC
NA,TRBV5-4,NA,TRBJ1-2,CASSPNIEGWRGYTF,TGTGCCAGCAGCCCCAACATCGAGGGGTGGCGTGGCTACACCTTC
NA,TRBV19,NA,TRBJ1-1,CASSIGTAPSNTEAFF,TGTGCCAGTAGTATAGGGACCGCCCCCTCGAACACTGAAGCTTTCTTT
NA,TRBV2,NA,TRBJ1-5,CASSVDPNNQPQHF,TGTGCCAGCAGTGTGGACCCTAACAATCAGCCCCAGCATTTT
NA,TRBV10-3,NA,TRBJ1-6,CAIAGAGNSPLHF,TGTGCCATCGCGGGGGCTGGTAATTCACCCCTCCACTTT
NA,TRBV19,TRBD2,TRBJ2-3,CASSSYGGAVYTQYF,TGTGCCAGTAGTAGTTACGGGGGGGCCGTATATACGCAGTATTTT
NA,TRBV5-4,NA,TRBJ1-3,CASSLPGSSGNTIYF,TGTGCCAGCAGCTTGCCTGGAAGTTCTGGAAACACCATATATTTT
few,TRBV7-2,TRBD1,TRBJ2-7,CASSRSRGYSYEQYF,TGTGCCAGCAGCCGCTCCAGGGGGTACTCCTACGAGCAGTACTTC
NA,TRBV7-9,TRBD2,TRBJ2-7,CASSPGTSDYEQYF,TGTGCCAGCAGCCCCGGGACTAGCGACTACGAGCAGTACTTC